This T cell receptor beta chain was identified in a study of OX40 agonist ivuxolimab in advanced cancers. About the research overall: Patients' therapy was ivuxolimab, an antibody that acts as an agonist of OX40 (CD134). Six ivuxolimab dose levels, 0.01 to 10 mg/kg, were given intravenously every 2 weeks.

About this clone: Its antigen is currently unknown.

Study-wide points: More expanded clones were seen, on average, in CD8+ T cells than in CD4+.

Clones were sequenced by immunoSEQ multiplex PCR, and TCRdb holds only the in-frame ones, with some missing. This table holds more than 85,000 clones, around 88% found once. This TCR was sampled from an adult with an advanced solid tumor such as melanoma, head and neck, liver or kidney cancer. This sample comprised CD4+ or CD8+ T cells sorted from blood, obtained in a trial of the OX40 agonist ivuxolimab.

Here the CDR3 reads CASSRDGQATNEKLFF. CDR3 in DNA: TGTGCCAGCTCACGCGACGGACAGGCAACTAATGAAAAACTGTTTTTT. The J gene is TRBJ1-4, the V gene TRBV18; 7 nucleotides line up with TRBD1. Germline CDR1 KGHSH, CDR2 LQKENI. This CDR3 region has 16 residues. J lost 0 bases, V lost 4 bases, and 5 bases had no gene match.